The rows below give T cell receptor beta chains drawn from one sample of a study of cytomegalovirus exposure and HLA in healthy donors. Assay: immunoSEQ multiplex PCR; the TCRdb copy retains only in-frame clones and omits some. The sample records 200,000 to 250,000 clones, around 88% being singletons. Sequenced: PBMCs. All receptors come from a woman aged 18-30 years in good health and CMV-seronegative. The CDR3 runs from the conserved cysteine through the conserved F or W. A D gene is named only where the DNA matches it firmly. Part of the rows lack a size; the others show once, few, many or a class for expanded clones.

CDR3nt: TGTGCCAGCAGCTCGACCCCGGGAGGCACCGGGGAGCTGTTTTTT; CDR3aa: CASSSTPGGTGELFF; v_gene: TRBV6-1; abundance: NA; j_gene: TRBJ2-2; d_gene: TRBD2
CDR3nt: TGTGCCAGCAGTTCGGGACAGGGGGGGCTAGGCACAGATACGCAGTATTTT; CDR3aa: CASSSGQGGLGTDTQYF; v_gene: TRBV2; abundance: NA; j_gene: TRBJ2-3; d_gene: TRBD1
CDR3nt: TGTGCCAGCACCGCCCCAATCGAAAAATCAGGGTTTTTATCTGGCTACACCTTC; CDR3aa: CASTAPIEKSGFLSGYTF; v_gene: TRBV5-7; abundance: NA; j_gene: TRBJ1-2; d_gene: NA
CDR3nt: TGTGCCAGCACCCCCGGGGGGATCACCGGGGAGCTGTTTTTT; CDR3aa: CASTPGGITGELFF; v_gene: TRBV27; abundance: NA; j_gene: TRBJ2-2; d_gene: TRBD2
CDR3nt: TGTGCCAGCAGTTTACTTAGCGGGAGGGCCGACAATGAGCAGTTCTTC; CDR3aa: CASSLLSGRADNEQFF; v_gene: TRBV27; abundance: NA; j_gene: TRBJ2-1; d_gene: TRBD2
CDR3nt: TGTGCCAGCAGTTTCCGGGACAGGGGCTACGAGCAGTACTTC; CDR3aa: CASSFRDRGYEQYF; v_gene: TRBV27; abundance: NA; j_gene: TRBJ2-7; d_gene: TRBD1
CDR3nt: TGTGCCTGGAGTGTTGTGCGGGGATCCTACGAGCAGTACTTC; CDR3aa: CAWSVVRGSYEQYF; v_gene: TRBV30; abundance: NA; j_gene: TRBJ2-7; d_gene: NA
CDR3nt: TGTGCCAGCAGTGCGGGAGGGCCCACAGATACGCAGTATTTT; CDR3aa: CASSAGGPTDTQYF; v_gene: TRBV6-4; abundance: once; j_gene: TRBJ2-3; d_gene: TRBD2
CDR3nt: TGTGCCAGCAGTTTGCTGGCGGGATCCTACGAGCAGTACTTC; CDR3aa: CASSLLAGSYEQYF; v_gene: TRBV27; abundance: few; j_gene: TRBJ2-7; d_gene: NA
CDR3nt: TGCAGTGGAAAACTAGCGGGCGTGTCTAGCACAGATACGCAGTATTTT; CDR3aa: CSGKLAGVSSTDTQYF; v_gene: TRBV29-1; abundance: NA; j_gene: TRBJ2-3; d_gene: TRBD2
CDR3nt: TGTGCCAGCAGCGAGTGGACAGGGGGCAGTCAGCCCCAGCATTTT; CDR3aa: CASSEWTGGSQPQHF; v_gene: TRBV7-8; abundance: NA; j_gene: TRBJ1-5; d_gene: TRBD1
CDR3nt: TGTGCCAGTAGTGTAACTACGGGAGTGCTCTACAATGAGCAGTTCTTC; CDR3aa: CASSVTTGVLYNEQFF; v_gene: TRBV19; abundance: once; j_gene: TRBJ2-1; d_gene: NA
CDR3nt: TGTGCCAGCAGCTACAGTGTTGATCAGCCCCAGCATTTT; CDR3aa: CASSYSVDQPQHF; v_gene: TRBV5-8; abundance: NA; j_gene: TRBJ1-5; d_gene: NA
CDR3nt: TGCGCCAGCAGCCAAGATCGACTAGCGGGGAGTTACGAGCAGTACTTC; CDR3aa: CASSQDRLAGSYEQYF; v_gene: TRBV4-3; abundance: NA; j_gene: TRBJ2-7; d_gene: TRBD2
CDR3nt: TGTGCCAGCAGTCCGACGGCGGGAAATGAAAAACTGTTTTTT; CDR3aa: CASSPTAGNEKLFF; v_gene: TRBV28; abundance: NA; j_gene: TRBJ1-4; d_gene: NA
CDR3nt: TGCGCCAGCAGCTTGGTTTTAGCGGGAGGGCCCTACAATGAGCAGTTCTTC; CDR3aa: CASSLVLAGGPYNEQFF; v_gene: TRBV5-1; abundance: once; j_gene: TRBJ2-1; d_gene: TRBD2
CDR3nt: TGTGCCAGCAGTCGAGTTCCAGGGGGGAACACTGAAGCTTTCTTT; CDR3aa: CASSRVPGGNTEAFF; v_gene: TRBV7-9; abundance: NA; j_gene: TRBJ1-1; d_gene: TRBD1
CDR3nt: TGCGCCAGCAGCGCTATAGCGGAGCCCGGTGAGCAGTTCTTC; CDR3aa: CASSAIAEPGEQFF; v_gene: TRBV4-1; abundance: NA; j_gene: TRBJ2-1; d_gene: NA
CDR3nt: TGCGCCAGCAGCCAGACTGCGGGGGTTGCCTACGAGCAGTACTTC; CDR3aa: CASSQTAGVAYEQYF; v_gene: TRBV4-1; abundance: NA; j_gene: TRBJ2-7; d_gene: TRBD2
CDR3nt: TGTGCCAGCACTCTCGGGGGAACCGGGGAGCTGTTTTTT; CDR3aa: CASTLGGTGELFF; v_gene: TRBV27; abundance: NA; j_gene: TRBJ2-2; d_gene: NA
CDR3nt: TGCGCCAGCAGTCTTAACAGGGGGCGCGGTCAGCCCCAGCATTTT; CDR3aa: CASSLNRGRGQPQHF; v_gene: TRBV23-1; abundance: NA; j_gene: TRBJ1-5; d_gene: TRBD1
CDR3nt: TGTGCCTGGGCAGGCGTGGGGGGGGTGGGCTACAATGAGCAGTTCTTC; CDR3aa: CAWAGVGGVGYNEQFF; v_gene: TRBV30; abundance: NA; j_gene: TRBJ2-1; d_gene: TRBD2
CDR3nt: TGTGCCAGCAGCGCGGGACCCTCCTACGAGCAGTACTTC; CDR3aa: CASSAGPSYEQYF; v_gene: TRBV11-2; abundance: NA; j_gene: TRBJ2-7; d_gene: NA
CDR3nt: TGTGCCAGCAGTCAGGACAGGTTGGACTATGGCTACACCTTC; CDR3aa: CASSQDRLDYGYTF; v_gene: TRBV6-6; abundance: NA; j_gene: TRBJ1-2; d_gene: TRBD1
CDR3nt: TGTGCCAGCAGTCTAGATCTGACAGGCGGCGGGGAGCTGTTTTTT; CDR3aa: CASSLDLTGGGELFF; v_gene: TRBV28; abundance: NA; j_gene: TRBJ2-2; d_gene: NA
CDR3nt: TGTGCCATCACCGCCCAGGGGCCATATGGCTACACCTTC; CDR3aa: CAITAQGPYGYTF; v_gene: TRBV10-3; abundance: NA; j_gene: TRBJ1-2; d_gene: NA
CDR3nt: TGTGCCAGCAGCTCCCGAGCGGACCTGAGGACAGATACGCAGTATTTT; CDR3aa: CASSSRADLRTDTQYF; v_gene: TRBV7-8; abundance: NA; j_gene: TRBJ2-3; d_gene: NA
CDR3nt: TGCGCCAGCAGCTTTAGAGGCGGCGATACGCAGTATTTT; CDR3aa: CASSFRGGDTQYF; v_gene: TRBV5-1; abundance: NA; j_gene: TRBJ2-3; d_gene: NA
CDR3nt: TGCGCCAGCAACTTGGGGAGTTCCAATGAGCAGTTCTTC; CDR3aa: CASNLGSSNEQFF; v_gene: TRBV5-1; abundance: NA; j_gene: TRBJ2-1; d_gene: NA
CDR3nt: TGCGCCAGCAGCCAAGATTTTCGGGGGGGGAGCTCCTACGAGCAGTACTTC; CDR3aa: CASSQDFRGGSSYEQYF; v_gene: TRBV4-3; abundance: once; j_gene: TRBJ2-7; d_gene: TRBD2
CDR3nt: TGCGCCAGCAGCCAGTTCACAGGGGACACCGGGGAGCTGTTTTTT; CDR3aa: CASSQFTGDTGELFF; v_gene: TRBV4-1; abundance: NA; j_gene: TRBJ2-2; d_gene: TRBD1
CDR3nt: TGTGCCAGGAGCACCACAGTTCCCCCCTACGAGCAGTACTTC; CDR3aa: CARSTTVPPYEQYF; v_gene: TRBV21-1; abundance: NA; j_gene: TRBJ2-7; d_gene: NA
CDR3nt: TGTGCCAGCAGTTCTATCGGGGGTCCCTACGAGCAGTACTTC; CDR3aa: CASSSIGGPYEQYF; v_gene: TRBV6-6; abundance: NA; j_gene: TRBJ2-7; d_gene: NA
CDR3nt: TGTGCCAGCAGTGAGACAGGGGCTACTGAGCAGTTCTTC; CDR3aa: CASSETGATEQFF; v_gene: TRBV6-4; abundance: once; j_gene: TRBJ2-1; d_gene: TRBD1
CDR3nt: TGTGCCATCAGTGAGGGACAGGGGGTCGAAGCTTTCTTT; CDR3aa: CAISEGQGVEAFF; v_gene: TRBV10-3; abundance: NA; j_gene: TRBJ1-1; d_gene: TRBD1
CDR3nt: TGTGCCAGCAGTTTACCCCCCCCTGCAGGGGGTGACTATGGCTACACCTTC; CDR3aa: CASSLPPPAGGDYGYTF; v_gene: TRBV28; abundance: NA; j_gene: TRBJ1-2; d_gene: TRBD1
CDR3nt: TGTGCCAGCAGTGCCGTTGGCAATCAGCCCCAGCATTTT; CDR3aa: CASSAVGNQPQHF; v_gene: TRBV2; abundance: few; j_gene: TRBJ1-5; d_gene: NA
CDR3nt: TGCAGCGTTGTCCTAGCGGGAAGGGAGCAGTACTTC; CDR3aa: CSVVLAGREQYF; v_gene: TRBV29-1; abundance: once; j_gene: TRBJ2-7; d_gene: TRBD2
CDR3nt: TGTGCCACCAGCAGAACCCGGGACAGGGGAAAACTGTTTTTT; CDR3aa: CATSRTRDRGKLFF; v_gene: TRBV15; abundance: NA; j_gene: TRBJ1-4; d_gene: TRBD1
CDR3nt: TGTGCCAGCAGCCAAGAGCGGACTAGCACAGATACGCAGTATTTT; CDR3aa: CASSQERTSTDTQYF; v_gene: TRBV4-2; abundance: NA; j_gene: TRBJ2-3; d_gene: NA
CDR3nt: TGCAGCGCCGCCCCCGCCGGGACTAGGGTCGAGACCCAGTACTTC; CDR3aa: CSAAPAGTRVETQYF; v_gene: TRBV29-1; abundance: NA; j_gene: TRBJ2-5; d_gene: TRBD2
CDR3nt: TGTGCCAGCAGCCAGGGTTGGGGAGGGACTGCGCCCTACGAGCAGTACTTC; CDR3aa: CASSQGWGGTAPYEQYF; v_gene: TRBV13; abundance: NA; j_gene: TRBJ2-7; d_gene: TRBD2